Listed below are T cell receptor beta chains from one sample, sequenced in a study of blood T cell repertoires in COVID-19. Some clones are missing from TCRdb's copy, which holds only in-frame ones; the method was immunoSEQ multiplex PCR. The sample carries 40,000 to 50,000 clones, about 90% recorded once. The material sequenced was peripheral blood. The receptor source for this set is a man aged 70 or older with active COVID-19. CDR3s include the opening cysteine and the closing phenylalanine or tryptophan. A D gene is named only where the DNA matches it firmly. Size is stated for part of the rows, as once, few or many counts, or as a class when the clone is expanded.

J gene,V gene,D gene,clone size,CDR3 DNA,CDR3 protein
TRBJ1-2,TRBV2,-,-,TGTGCCAGCAGTGAACAGGGGAGCTTCTATGGCTACACCTTC,CASSEQGSFYGYTF
TRBJ1-1,TRBV7-8,-,-,TGTGCCAGCAGCTTAGAGGGAGGGTTAACTGAAGCTTTCTTT,CASSLEGGLTEAFF
TRBJ2-5,TRBV4-3,TRBD1,-,TGCGCCAGCAGCCAAGATCTGGGACAGGGAGAGACCCAGTACTTC,CASSQDLGQGETQYF
TRBJ1-3,TRBV7-9,-,-,TGTGCCAGCAGCTTAACCAGCAACTATTACTCTGGAAACACCATATATTTT,CASSLTSNYYSGNTIYF
TRBJ2-7,TRBV19,TRBD1,-,TGTGCCAGTAGTGAGGACAGGGGGCACTACGAGCAGTACTTC,CASSEDRGHYEQYF
TRBJ2-5,TRBV10-1,TRBD2,-,TGCGCCAGCAGTGACCCCGGGACGGGGGGACAAGAGACCCAGTACTTC,CASSDPGTGGQETQYF
TRBJ2-3,TRBV14,TRBD2,-,TGTGCCAGCAGCCAAGGACGGCAGCGGGGGGGCACAGATACGCAGTATTTT,CASSQGRQRGGTDTQYF
TRBJ2-1,TRBV4-3,TRBD1,-,TGCGCCAGCAGCCAAACAGGGGGCGATGAGCAGTTCTTC,CASSQTGGDEQFF
TRBJ1-5,TRBV7-9,TRBD1,-,TGTGCCAGCAGCTCCGGGACAGCAAGAGGTCAGCCCCAGCATTTT,CASSSGTARGQPQHF
TRBJ2-5,TRBV2,TRBD2,-,TGTGCCAGCAGTGAGGGGGGGATGGTAGAGACCCAGTACTTC,CASSEGGMVETQYF
TRBJ2-5,TRBV10-3,TRBD1,-,TGTGCCATCAGTGTCGGGACAGGGTTTTTAGAGACCCAGTACTTC,CAISVGTGFLETQYF
TRBJ1-2,TRBV7-6,TRBD1,-,TGTGCCAGCAGCTTAGGGACAGGGGGACTTGGCTACACCTTC,CASSLGTGGLGYTF
TRBJ2-3,TRBV5-1,-,once,TGCGCCAGCAGCCTGGGACACGCTAGCACAGATACGCAGTATTTT,CASSLGHASTDTQYF
TRBJ2-5,TRBV5-1,TRBD1,-,TGCGCCAGCAGCTTGGTAGGGGGCTCAGGGACCCAGTACTTC,CASSLVGGSGTQYF
TRBJ2-7,TRBV6-5,-,-,TGTGCCAGCAGGCCGGGTCTACGCTACGAGCAGTACTTC,CASRPGLRYEQYF
TRBJ2-1,TRBV4-3,-,-,TGCGCCAGCAGCCAAGATCCTAGCCGGTTGTTAAATGAGCAGTTCTTC,CASSQDPSRLLNEQFF
TRBJ2-7,TRBV18,TRBD2,-,TGTGCCAGCTCACCGACTAGCGGGGGGGCTTACGAGCAGTACTTC,CASSPTSGGAYEQYF
TRBJ2-2,TRBV27,TRBD2,-,TGTGCCAGCAGTTCCCTACCCTTTAGCGGGGGGGCGGCCGGGGAGCTGTTTTTT,CASSSLPFSGGAAGELFF